A single TCR beta chain is shown here with its context. Its cognate antigen is unknown. The data belong to a study of Ad26.COV2.S vaccination and SARS-CoV-2 variants. Overall study: The authors gave Ad26.COV2.S intramuscularly, either once or twice 56 days apart. Findings and limits, study-wide: Those who received vaccine or placebo ended up with similar non-spike TCR breadth.

As for treatment: some 20 received Ad26.COV2.S at low or high dose, single or two shots; roughly 5 received placebo; per-sample allocation not given. All samples were drawn on day 63, counting from the first vaccine or placebo injection. Boston hosted the donor, who was an adult aged 18-55 years. The assay was immunoSEQ multiplex PCR, and TCRdb's table has in-frame clones only and misses some. Of a few hundred thousand clones listed, 92% were seen once; the top ten hold about 1.6%. The CDR3 is 15 residues long. V lost 5 bases and J lost 1, with 15 bases in between. Germline V lookup: CDR1 SGHRS, CDR2 YFSETQ.

The sample was peripheral blood, taken in a trial of Ad26.COV2.S vaccine versus placebo. The clonotype was recovered from a person aged 18 to 59 who received the Ad26.COV2.S COVID-19 vaccine or a placebo. This chain connects TRBV5-1 to TRBJ2-5; no clear D. CDR3 amino acids: CASSPSAHIQETQYF. The CDR3, as DNA: TGCGCCAGCAGTCCCTCGGCCCATATCCAAGAGACCCAGTACTTC. The whole variable domain, filled in from reference TRBV5-1 and TRBJ2-5, reads KAGVTQTPRYLIKTRGQQVTLSCSPISGHRSVSWYQQTPGQGLQFLFEYFSETQRNKGNFPGRFSGRQFSNSRSEMNVSTLELGDSALYLCASSPSAHIQETQYFGPGTRLLVL.